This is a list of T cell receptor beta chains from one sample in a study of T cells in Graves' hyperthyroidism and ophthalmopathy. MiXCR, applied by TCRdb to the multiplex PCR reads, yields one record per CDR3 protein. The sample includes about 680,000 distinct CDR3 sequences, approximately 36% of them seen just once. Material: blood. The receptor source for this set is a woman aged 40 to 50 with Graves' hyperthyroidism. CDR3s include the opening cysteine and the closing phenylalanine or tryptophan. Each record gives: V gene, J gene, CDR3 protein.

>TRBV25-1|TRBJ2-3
CASSDDRDGTDTQYF
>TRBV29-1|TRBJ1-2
CSVGGTADGYTF
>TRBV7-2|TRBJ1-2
CASSSPQVFGYTF
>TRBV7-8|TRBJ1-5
CASSLMSDQVNQPQHF
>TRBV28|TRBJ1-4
CASSLSRFNEKLFF
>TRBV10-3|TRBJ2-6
CASSISWSSGFPGANVLTF
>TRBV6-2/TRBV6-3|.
CASSRLLDSYNEQFF
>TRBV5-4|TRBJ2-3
CASSLQFVGTDTQYF
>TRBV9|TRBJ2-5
CASSAGTQGETQYF
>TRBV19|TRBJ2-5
CVSSTLAEGPETQYF
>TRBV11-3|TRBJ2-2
CASRGTGGRDTGELFF
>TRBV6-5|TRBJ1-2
CASSPNTYSSYTF
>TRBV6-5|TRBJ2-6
CASSYEGSGANVLTF
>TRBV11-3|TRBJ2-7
CASSLGGPWVVDEQYF
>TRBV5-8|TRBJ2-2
CASSLGQLTGELFF
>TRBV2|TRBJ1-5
CASSEEAGGRPQHF
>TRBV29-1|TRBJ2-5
CSARDPNGQTQYF
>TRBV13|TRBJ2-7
CASRGNGGEQYF
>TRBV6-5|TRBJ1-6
CASSYLTGTKRSPLHF
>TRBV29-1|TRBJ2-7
CSVVGQQTYEQYF
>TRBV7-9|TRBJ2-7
CASSWGQGDEQYF
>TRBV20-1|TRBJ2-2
CSARKGAGGELFF
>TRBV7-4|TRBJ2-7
CASRQGTGDYEQYF
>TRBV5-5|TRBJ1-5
CASSHGRGFGQPQHF
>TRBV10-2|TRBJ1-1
CASSLTKSRTEAFF
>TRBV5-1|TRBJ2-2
CASSFFSSNTGELFF
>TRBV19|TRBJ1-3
CASSTWTGENTIYF
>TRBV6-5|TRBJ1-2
CASSESDSSRIYGYTF
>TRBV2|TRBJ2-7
CASRVRTPSYEQYF
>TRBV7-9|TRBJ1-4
CVSSFGETRSEKLFF
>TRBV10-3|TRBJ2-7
CASSLRGASAYEQYF
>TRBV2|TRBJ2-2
CASSEQGAGNTGELFF
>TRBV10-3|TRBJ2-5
CAISEGQVGKTQYF
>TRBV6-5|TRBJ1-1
CASSYAGMNTEAFF
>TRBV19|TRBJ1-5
CASSKGQGSQSRPQHF
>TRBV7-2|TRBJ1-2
CASSFEGYGYTF
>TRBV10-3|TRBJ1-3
CAISDANTIYF
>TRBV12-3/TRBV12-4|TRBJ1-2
CASSTGFGYTF
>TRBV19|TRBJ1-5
CASSTGQGREPQHF
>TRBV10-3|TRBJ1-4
CAISEGGLIREKLFF
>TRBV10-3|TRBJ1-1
CAILPGEAFF
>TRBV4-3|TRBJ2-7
CASSQRSWDTAYEQYF
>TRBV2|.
CARTRGAGYNEQFF
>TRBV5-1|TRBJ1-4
CASSPATGEREKLFF
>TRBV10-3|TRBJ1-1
CASLMTGVDTEAFF
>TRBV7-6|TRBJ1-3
CASSLDFPRNSGNTIYF
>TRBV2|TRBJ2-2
CAGRERVNTGELFF